This is a list of T cell receptor beta chains from one sample in a study of shared clonotypes between healthy human individuals. Repertoires were generated with immunoSEQ multiplex PCR, while TCRdb's copy carries only in-frame clones and drops some. This table has about 960,000 clones, about three quarters appearing once. Sample: memory CD4+ T cells sorted from blood. The receptors originated from a man aged 18 to 30 in good health. CDR3s include the opening cysteine and the closing phenylalanine or tryptophan. D genes are given only for firm matches. Size tells how often a clone was seen (once, few, many) or the class of an expanded clone, and some rows leave it out.

clone size,J gene,V gene,D gene,CDR3 DNA,CDR3 protein
few,TRBJ2-1,TRBV5-1,NA,TGCGCCAGCAGCTTGGACGGGGGCTACTACAATGAGCAGTTCTTC,CASSLDGGYYNEQFF
NA,TRBJ2-7,TRBV27,NA,TGTGCCAGCAGTCCAGGACTGGGGTACGAGCAGTACTTC,CASSPGLGYEQYF
NA,TRBJ2-1,TRBV14,TRBD2,TGTGCCAGCAGCCTCCTACTAGCGGGCAGGGGGGATGAGCAGTTCTTC,CASSLLLAGRGDEQFF
NA,TRBJ2-2,TRBV9,NA,TGTGCCAGCAGCGTAGCTTTAGTGGCCGGGGAGCTGTTTTTT,CASSVALVAGELFF
NA,TRBJ1-4,TRBV7-9,NA,TGTGCCAGCGGGCGTCGCGGATCAGGCGAAAAACTGTTTTTT,CASGRRGSGEKLFF
NA,TRBJ2-1,TRBV5-4,TRBD2,TGTGCCAGCAGCTTGGTTGGGGGGGATGAGCAGTTCTTC,CASSLVGGDEQFF
NA,TRBJ1-3,TRBV6-1,TRBD1,TGTGCCAGCAGTGAAGGTCGAGGACAGGATCATACCCGGCGAAACACCATATATTTT,CASSEGRGQDHTRRNTIYF
few,TRBJ2-2,TRBV5-1,TRBD2,TGCGCCAGCAAGCGGGATGTAACTAACACCGGGGAGCTGTTTTTT,CASKRDVTNTGELFF
few,TRBJ2-1,TRBV27,TRBD1,TGTGCCAGCAGCCGGAACAGGGGGCTAGATGAGCAGTTCTTC,CASSRNRGLDEQFF
NA,TRBJ2-7,TRBV6-1,NA,TGTGCCAGCAGTGAAAACCCGAGGGGCGAGCAGTACTTC,CASSENPRGEQYF
NA,TRBJ2-7,TRBV5-1,NA,TGCGCCAGCAGAAATCGGGACTCCGCCAGCGAGCAGTACTTC,CASRNRDSASEQYF
NA,TRBJ2-7,TRBV11-1,TRBD2,TGTGCCAGCAGCTTATTAGCGGGGGCAGGCGAGCAGTACTTC,CASSLLAGAGEQYF
NA,TRBJ2-7,TRBV5-1,NA,TGCGCCAGCACAGGGGTTTCCTACGAGCAGTACTTC,CASTGVSYEQYF
NA,TRBJ2-7,TRBV21-1,NA,TGTGCCAGCAGCAAGACAAAAGACTACGAGCAGTACTTC,CASSKTKDYEQYF
few,TRBJ2-2,TRBV7-9,NA,TGTGCCAGCCTGACGGAAACGGGGGAGCTGTTTTTT,CASLTETGELFF
NA,TRBJ1-1,TRBV5-6,NA,TGTGCCAGCAGCTTGCGGGCAGTGCTTACTGAAGCTTTCTTT,CASSLRAVLTEAFF
NA,TRBJ1-3,TRBV18,NA,TGTGCCAGCTCACCAACCGCAGGTGATCAGAACACCATATATTTT,CASSPTAGDQNTIYF
NA,TRBJ1-6,TRBV25-1,NA,TGTGCCAGCAGTGACCAGGGGTTCGCTTCACCCCTCCACTTT,CASSDQGFASPLHF
few,TRBJ1-2,TRBV28,NA,TGTGCCAGCAGTACCCTGGCGGTGTCGGGCTACACCTTC,CASSTLAVSGYTF
NA,TRBJ2-7,TRBV9,NA,TGTGCCAGCAGCGCGGGACCGGGCTACGAGCAGTACTTC,CASSAGPGYEQYF
NA,TRBJ2-7,TRBV6-5,NA,TGTGCCAGCAGTTACGCCGGCCAGGGGCTCGAGCAGTACTTC,CASSYAGQGLEQYF
NA,TRBJ2-3,TRBV7-8,TRBD2,TGTGCCAGCAGCTGGTCTAGCGGGGATCTGGGGACGCAGTATTTT,CASSWSSGDLGTQYF
NA,TRBJ1-4,TRBV7-9,NA,TGTGCCACCGTGGAGGTGGTGACTAATGAAAAACTGTTTTTT,CATVEVVTNEKLFF
NA,TRBJ1-5,TRBV30,NA,TGTGCCTGGAGTGTGCAGCGGGTTCAGCCCCAGCATTTT,CAWSVQRVQPQHF
NA,TRBJ2-7,TRBV5-1,TRBD1,TGCGCCAGCAGCTTCGCCTGGACAGGGAGTCTCTACGAGCAGTACTTC,CASSFAWTGSLYEQYF
NA,TRBJ1-5,TRBV28,TRBD1,TGTGCCAGTAGCCTGACAGGGAACAATCAGCCCCAGCATTTT,CASSLTGNNQPQHF
NA,TRBJ1-2,TRBV5-4,NA,TGTGCCAGCAGACTTGCAGGGGCTAACTATGGCTACACCTTC,CASRLAGANYGYTF
NA,TRBJ2-1,TRBV4-1,NA,TGCGCCAGCACCCTAGACGGGGTAAGGAGCTCCTACAATGAGCAGTTCTTC,CASTLDGVRSSYNEQFF
once,TRBJ2-2,TRBV5-8,NA,TGTGCCAGCAGCTCCACCGGGGAGCTGTTTTTT,CASSSTGELFF
NA,TRBJ2-3,TRBV2,NA,TGTGCCAGCAGCGGGGAATCAGATACGCAGTATTTT,CASSGESDTQYF
NA,TRBJ2-7,TRBV7-7,NA,TGTGCTAGCAGCCCCCCGGCTCTCAGATCCTACGAGCAGTACTTC,CASSPPALRSYEQYF
NA,TRBJ2-7,TRBV5-1,TRBD1,TGCGCCAGCAGCTTGGCCGGGACAGGGAGAATCGAGCAGTACTTC,CASSLAGTGRIEQYF
NA,TRBJ2-3,TRBV5-1,NA,TGCGCCAGCAGCTCGTCGGGGGGCCTTAGCACAGATACGCAGTATTTT,CASSSSGGLSTDTQYF
NA,TRBJ1-1,TRBV2,TRBD1,TGTGCCAGCAGTGGACCCGGGACAGGGGCTGAAGCTTTCTTT,CASSGPGTGAEAFF
NA,TRBJ1-5,TRBV6-1,NA,TGTGCCAGCAACCCCCCAGGTCCCATTAATCAGCCCCAGCATTTT,CASNPPGPINQPQHF
NA,TRBJ1-3,TRBV5-1,TRBD1,TGCGCCAGCAGCTTGGGACCTGAGGGGGCTTCTGGAAACACCATATATTTT,CASSLGPEGASGNTIYF
NA,TRBJ1-2,TRBV7-2,NA,TGTGCCAGCAGCCCCTATAAGGGCTTTGGTGGCTACACCTTC,CASSPYKGFGGYTF
few,TRBJ1-3,TRBV29-1,TRBD1,TGCAGCGATAACAGGGGACAGGGAAACACCATATATTTT,CSDNRGQGNTIYF
few,TRBJ1-1,TRBV7-9,TRBD1,TGTGCCAGCAGCTCGGGACAGGGGTGGAACACTGAAGCTTTCTTT,CASSSGQGWNTEAFF
NA,TRBJ2-7,TRBV10-3,NA,TGTGCCATCAGTGTCTATGGACAGTCCGAGCAGTACTTC,CAISVYGQSEQYF
once,TRBJ2-7,TRBV29-1,TRBD1,TGCAGCGTGCGCCTGACAGGGTCCTACGAGCAGTACTTC,CSVRLTGSYEQYF
NA,TRBJ1-3,TRBV18,TRBD1,TGTGCCAGCTCGCCTACAGGGGAAGCTGGAAACACCATATATTTT,CASSPTGEAGNTIYF
NA,TRBJ2-3,TRBV7-2,NA,TGTGCCAGCAGCTCACCCCCGTACACAGATACGCAGTATTTT,CASSSPPYTDTQYF
NA,TRBJ2-3,TRBV2,TRBD2,TGTGCCAGCAAGGAGGACCTAGCGGGTGTCACAGATACGCAGTATTTT,CASKEDLAGVTDTQYF
once,TRBJ2-2,TRBV30,TRBD2,TGTGCCTGGAGAAACAAGCGGGACGCCGGGGAGCTGTTTTTT,CAWRNKRDAGELFF
NA,TRBJ1-4,TRBV6-5,NA,TGTGCCAGCCGCCCGGGGGGGGCTGGCGAAAAACTGTTTTTT,CASRPGGAGEKLFF
NA,TRBJ1-6,TRBV2,NA,TGTGCCAGCAAAGATACAGGGAGGAATTCACCCCTCCACTTT,CASKDTGRNSPLHF
NA,TRBJ2-1,TRBV7-2,TRBD1,TGTGCCAGCAGCTTGACCGGGACAGGGGTAAATGAGCAGTTCTTC,CASSLTGTGVNEQFF
NA,TRBJ2-5,TRBV18,NA,TGTGCCAGCGCTGACTCGCAAGAGACCCAGTACTTC,CASADSQETQYF
NA,TRBJ1-2,TRBV2,NA,TGTGCCAGCAGTGATGCTACCCTACAGGGTAGACATGGCTACACCTTC,CASSDATLQGRHGYTF
many,TRBJ1-4,TRBV15,TRBD1,TGTGCCACCAGCAGAGCTCCGGGACAGGCCAATGAAAAACTGTTTTTT,CATSRAPGQANEKLFF
once,TRBJ2-7,TRBV6-5,NA,TGTGCCAGCAGTTCCCCCGGGGCTAGCCGCGAGCAGTACTTC,CASSSPGASREQYF
NA,TRBJ1-5,TRBV19,TRBD1,TGTGCCAGTAACCCGGGACAGGGCCCCCAGCATTTT,CASNPGQGPQHF
NA,TRBJ2-3,TRBV5-1,NA,TGCGCCAGTGGAACAGGGAGGTCAGATACGCAGTATTTT,CASGTGRSDTQYF